This TCR beta chain was sequenced during a study of blood T cell repertoires in COVID-19. Authors' methods: Researchers report that nucleated cell counts were estimated from reference gene primer amplification. Assay used: immunoSEQ multiplex PCR; TCRdb lists only in-frame clones, some missing. Clonal size and the V and J genes are those of that table, whereas D and trimming came from the DNA. The data contain some 140,000 clones, roughly 85% of them seen just once; the ten biggest clones take up approximately 3.6%. V gave up 10 bases and J gave up 4 bases, with 20 bases separating them. The CDR3 is 14 residues long. Looked up from germline, CDR1 is SGHNT and CDR2 is YYREEE (reference sequence).

The sequence came from a man aged 55 to 70 with acute or convalescent COVID-19. The sample consisted of peripheral blood. The chain is built from TRBV5-4 and TRBJ1-1, with D possibly being TRBD1 (6 bases). CDR3 loop: CAGLTQGRTTEAFF. In DNA form, the CDR3 reads TGTGCCGGCCTGACACAGGGAAGGACCACTGAAGCTTTCTTT.